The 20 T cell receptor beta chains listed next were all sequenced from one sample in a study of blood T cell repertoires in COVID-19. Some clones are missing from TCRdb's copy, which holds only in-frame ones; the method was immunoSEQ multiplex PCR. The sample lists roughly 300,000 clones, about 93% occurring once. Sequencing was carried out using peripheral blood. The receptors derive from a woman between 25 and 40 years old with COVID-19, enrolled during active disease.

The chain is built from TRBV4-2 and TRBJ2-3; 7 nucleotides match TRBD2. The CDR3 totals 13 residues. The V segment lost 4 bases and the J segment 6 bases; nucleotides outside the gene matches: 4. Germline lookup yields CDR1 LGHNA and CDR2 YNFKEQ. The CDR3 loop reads CASSRRAGDTQYF. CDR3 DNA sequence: TGTGCCAGCAGCCGCCGAGCGGGGGATACGCAGTATTTT.

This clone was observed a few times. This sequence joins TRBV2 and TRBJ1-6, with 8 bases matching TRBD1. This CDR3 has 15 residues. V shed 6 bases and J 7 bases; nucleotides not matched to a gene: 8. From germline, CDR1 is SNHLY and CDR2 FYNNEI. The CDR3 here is CASSGGTGPNSPLHF. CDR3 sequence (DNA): TGTGCCAGCAGCGGGGGGACAGGACCGAATTCACCCCTCCACTTT.

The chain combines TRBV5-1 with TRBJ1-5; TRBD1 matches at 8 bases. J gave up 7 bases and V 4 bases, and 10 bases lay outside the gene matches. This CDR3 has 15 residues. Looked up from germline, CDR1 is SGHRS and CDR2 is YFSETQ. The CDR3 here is CASSPDRVRRQPQHF. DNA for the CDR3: TGCGCCAGCAGCCCGGACAGGGTAAGAAGGCAGCCCCAGCATTTT. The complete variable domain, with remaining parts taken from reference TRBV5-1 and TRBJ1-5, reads KAGVTQTPRYLIKTRGQQVTLSCSPISGHRSVSWYQQTPGQGLQFLFEYFSETQRNKGNFPGRFSGRQFSNSRSEMNVSTLELGDSALYLCASSPDRVRRQPQHFGDGTRLSIL.

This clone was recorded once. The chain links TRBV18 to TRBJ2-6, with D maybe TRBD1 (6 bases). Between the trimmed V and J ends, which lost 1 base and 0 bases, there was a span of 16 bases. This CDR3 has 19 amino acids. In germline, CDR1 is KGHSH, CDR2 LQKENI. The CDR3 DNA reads TGTGCCAGCTCACCACTTGCGGTGGGGGCGAGCTCTGGGGCCAACGTCCTGACTTTC. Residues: CASSPLAVGASSGANVLTF.

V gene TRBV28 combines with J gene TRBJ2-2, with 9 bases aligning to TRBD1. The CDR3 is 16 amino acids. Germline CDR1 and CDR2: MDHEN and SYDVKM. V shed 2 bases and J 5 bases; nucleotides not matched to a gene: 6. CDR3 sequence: CASSLLWTGATGELFF. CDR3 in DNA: TGTGCCAGCAGTTTACTTTGGACAGGGGCGACCGGGGAGCTGTTTTTT.

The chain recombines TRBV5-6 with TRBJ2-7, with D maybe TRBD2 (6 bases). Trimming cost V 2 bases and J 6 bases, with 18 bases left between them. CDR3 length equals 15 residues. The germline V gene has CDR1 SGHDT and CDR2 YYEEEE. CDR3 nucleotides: TGTGCCAGCAGCTTTGGGGACTCGCGGTCCCGCGAGCAGTACTTC. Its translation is CASSFGDSRSREQYF.

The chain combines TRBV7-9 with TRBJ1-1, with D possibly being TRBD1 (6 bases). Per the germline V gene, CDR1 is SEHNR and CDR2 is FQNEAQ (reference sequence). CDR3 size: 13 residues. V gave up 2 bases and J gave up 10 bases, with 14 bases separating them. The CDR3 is CASSLPGQPGAFF. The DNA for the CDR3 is TGTGCCAGCAGCTTACCCGGACAGCCGGGAGCTTTCTTT.

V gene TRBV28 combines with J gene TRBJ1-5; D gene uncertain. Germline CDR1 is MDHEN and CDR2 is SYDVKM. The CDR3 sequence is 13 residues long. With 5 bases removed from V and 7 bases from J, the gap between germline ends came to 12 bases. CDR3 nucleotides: TGTGCCAGCAGTCCCGTGGAGGGCCAGCCCCAGCATTTT. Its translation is CASSPVEGQPQHF.

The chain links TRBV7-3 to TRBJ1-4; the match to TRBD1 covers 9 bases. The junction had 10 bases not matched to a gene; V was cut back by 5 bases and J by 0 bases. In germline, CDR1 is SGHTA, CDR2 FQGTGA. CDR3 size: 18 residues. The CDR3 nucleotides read TGTGCCAGCAGCCGCCGGACAGGGGCGATCGCAACTAATGAAAAACTGTTTTTT. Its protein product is CASSRRTGAIATNEKLFF.

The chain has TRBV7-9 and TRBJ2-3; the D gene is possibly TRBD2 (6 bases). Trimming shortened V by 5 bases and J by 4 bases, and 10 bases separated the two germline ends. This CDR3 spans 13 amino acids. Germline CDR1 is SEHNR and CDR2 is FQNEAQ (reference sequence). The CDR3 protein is CASSLLAADTQYF. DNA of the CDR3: TGTGCCAGCAGCCTACTAGCTGCAGATACGCAGTATTTT.

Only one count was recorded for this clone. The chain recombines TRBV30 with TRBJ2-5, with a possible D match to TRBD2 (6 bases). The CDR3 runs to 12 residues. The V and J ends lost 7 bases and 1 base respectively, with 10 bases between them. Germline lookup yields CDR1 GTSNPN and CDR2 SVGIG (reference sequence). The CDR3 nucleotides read TGTGCCTCCCAGCGGGCCCAAGAGACCCAGTACTTC. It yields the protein CASQRAQETQYF.

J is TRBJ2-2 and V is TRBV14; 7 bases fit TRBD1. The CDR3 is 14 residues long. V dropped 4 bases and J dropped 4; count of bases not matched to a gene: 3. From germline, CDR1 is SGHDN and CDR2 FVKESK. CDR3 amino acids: CASSLRTGTGELFF. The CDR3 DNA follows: TGTGCCAGCAGCCTTCGGACAGGCACCGGGGAGCTGTTTTTT. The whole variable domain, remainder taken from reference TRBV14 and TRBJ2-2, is EAGVTQFPSHSVIEKGQTVTLRCDPISGHDNLYWYRRVMGKEIKFLLHFVKESKQDESGMPNNRFLAERTGGTYSTLKVQPAELEDSGVYFCASSLRTGTGELFFGEGSRLTVL.

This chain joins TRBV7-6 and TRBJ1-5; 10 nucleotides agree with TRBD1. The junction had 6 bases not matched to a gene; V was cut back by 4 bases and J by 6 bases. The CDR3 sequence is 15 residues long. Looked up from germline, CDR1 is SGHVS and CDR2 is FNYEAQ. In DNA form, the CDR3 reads TGTGCCAGCAGCTCCGGGACAGGGGTCAGTCAGCCCCAGCATTTT. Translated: CASSSGTGVSQPQHF. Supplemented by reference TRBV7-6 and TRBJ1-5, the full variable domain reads GAGVSQSPRYKVTKRGQDVALRCDPISGHVSLYWYRQALGQGPEFLTYFNYEAQQDKSGLPNDRFSAERPEGSISTLTIQRTEQRDSAMYRCASSSGTGVSQPQHFGDGTRLSIL.

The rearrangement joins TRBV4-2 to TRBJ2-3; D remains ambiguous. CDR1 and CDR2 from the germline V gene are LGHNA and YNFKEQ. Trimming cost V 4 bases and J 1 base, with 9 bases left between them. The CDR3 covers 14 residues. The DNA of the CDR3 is TGTGCCAGCAGCCGGCCGGGTGGCACAGATACGCAGTATTTT. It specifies CASSRPGGTDTQYF.

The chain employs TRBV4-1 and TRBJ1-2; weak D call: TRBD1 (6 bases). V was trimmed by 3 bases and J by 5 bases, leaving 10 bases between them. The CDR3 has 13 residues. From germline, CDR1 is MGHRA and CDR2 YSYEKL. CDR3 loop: CASSQRGLYGYTF. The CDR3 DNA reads TGCGCCAGCAGCCAGAGGGGGTTGTATGGCTACACCTTC.

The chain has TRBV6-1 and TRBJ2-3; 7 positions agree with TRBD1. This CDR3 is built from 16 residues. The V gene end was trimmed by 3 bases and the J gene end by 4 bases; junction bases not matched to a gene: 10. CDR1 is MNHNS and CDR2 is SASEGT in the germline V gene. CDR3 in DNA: TGTGCCAGCAGTGACCGAGGGACAGCGCGGCCAGATACGCAGTATTTT. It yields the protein CASSDRGTARPDTQYF.

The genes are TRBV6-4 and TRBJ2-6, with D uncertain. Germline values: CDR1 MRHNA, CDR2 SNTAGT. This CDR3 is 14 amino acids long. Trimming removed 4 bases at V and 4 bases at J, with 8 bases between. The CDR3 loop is CASSAQPGANVLTF. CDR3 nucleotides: TGTGCCAGCAGTGCACAGCCGGGGGCCAACGTCCTGACTTTC.

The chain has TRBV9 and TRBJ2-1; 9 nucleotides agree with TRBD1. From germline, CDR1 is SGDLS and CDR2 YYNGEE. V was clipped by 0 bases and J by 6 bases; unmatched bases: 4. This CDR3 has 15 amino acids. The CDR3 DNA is TGTGCCAGCAGCGTAGGGACAGGGGCCGGCAATGAGCAGTTCTTC. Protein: CASSVGTGAGNEQFF. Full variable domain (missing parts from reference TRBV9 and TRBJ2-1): DSGVTQTPKHLITATGQRVTLRCSPRSGDLSVYWYQQSLDQGLQFLIQYYNGEERAKGNILERFSAQQFPDLHSELNLSSLELGDSALYFCASSVGTGAGNEQFFGPGTRLTVL.

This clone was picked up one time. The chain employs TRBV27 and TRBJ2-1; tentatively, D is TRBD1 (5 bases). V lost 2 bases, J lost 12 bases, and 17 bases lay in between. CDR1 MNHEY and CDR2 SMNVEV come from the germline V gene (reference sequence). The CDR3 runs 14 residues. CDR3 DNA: TGTGCCAGCAGTTTAACAGGACCCCGTACAGGGCAGTTCTTC. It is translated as CASSLTGPRTGQFF.

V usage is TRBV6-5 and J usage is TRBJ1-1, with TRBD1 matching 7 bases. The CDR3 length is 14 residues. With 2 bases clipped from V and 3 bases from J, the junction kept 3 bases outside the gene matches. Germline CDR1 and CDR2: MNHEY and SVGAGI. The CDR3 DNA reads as TGTGCCAGCAGTTACAGGGGGCAGGACACTGAAGCTTTCTTT. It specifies CASSYRGQDTEAFF.